Listed below are T cell receptor beta chains from one sample, sequenced in a study of cytotoxic CD8 clonotypes in ibrutinib-treated CLL. The method was immunoSEQ multiplex PCR; TCRdb's version includes in-frame clones alone and lacks a portion of them. The sample consists of roughly 28,000 clones, roughly 85% of them appearing once. Source: PBMCs, taken after 24 months of ibrutinib treatment. All receptors derive from a human donor with chronic lymphocytic leukemia. Each CDR3 is given with its conserved first and last residue. The D gene is left open where the match is weak. Expanded clones get a size class; other rows say once, few or many, or leave the size out.

v_gene,d_gene,j_gene,abundance,CDR3aa,CDR3nt
TRBV2,TRBD1,TRBJ1-2,-,CASVQESQGAFGYTF,TGTGCCAGCGTCCAGGAATCCCAGGGGGCGTTTGGCTACACCTTC
TRBV7-9,-,TRBJ1-3,-,CASSLDGHLSPSGNTIYF,TGTGCCAGCAGCTTAGACGGTCACCTTTCGCCGTCTGGAAACACCATATATTTT
TRBV10-3,TRBD1,TRBJ1-5,-,CAISPQGYQPQHF,TGTGCCATCAGTCCACAGGGGTATCAGCCCCAGCATTTT
TRBV5-6,-,TRBJ1-4,once,CASSSLLRETNEKLFF,TGTGCCAGCAGCTCATTATTGAGGGAGACTAATGAAAAACTGTTTTTT
TRBV9,-,TRBJ2-5,-,CASSVDIRFETQYF,TGTGCCAGCAGCGTAGATATAAGATTCGAGACCCAGTACTTC
TRBV19,-,TRBJ1-5,-,CASSMIMNQPQHF,TGTGCCAGTAGTATGATCATGAATCAGCCCCAGCATTTT
TRBV29-1,-,TRBJ1-2,-,CSGGTLYGYTF,TGCAGCGGCGGGACCTTATATGGCTACACCTTC
TRBV5-4,TRBD1,TRBJ2-1,-,CASSLPGTGGDNEQFF,TGTGCCAGCAGCTTACCCGGGACAGGGGGGGACAATGAGCAGTTCTTC
TRBV19,TRBD1,TRBJ2-1,-,CASSTDRDSEQFF,TGTGCCAGTAGTACGGACCGGGACAGTGAGCAGTTCTTC
TRBV2,TRBD1,TRBJ1-2,-,CAGEDRENYGYTF,TGTGCCGGCGAAGACAGGGAGAACTATGGCTACACCTTC
TRBV25-1,-,TRBJ1-6,-,CASSERVAYNSPLHF,TGTGCCAGCAGTGAAAGGGTCGCCTATAATTCACCCCTCCACTTT
TRBV5-1,TRBD1,TRBJ1-2,once,CASSQGQLSHGYTF,TGCGCCAGCAGTCAGGGACAGCTCAGTCATGGCTACACCTTC
TRBV6-1,-,TRBJ2-7,-,CATLSGPYEQYF,TGTGCCACGTTAAGCGGTCCCTACGAGCAGTACTTC
TRBV6-6,-,TRBJ2-3,-,CASSIRGTPPDTQYF,TGTGCCAGCAGCATCAGAGGCACACCCCCGGATACGCAGTATTTT
TRBV12-5,-,TRBJ2-2,-,CASGRELGRELFF,TGTGCTAGTGGTAGAGAACTGGGAAGGGAGCTGTTTTTT
TRBV6-5,-,TRBJ1-1,once,CASRSPRVNTEAFF,TGTGCCAGCAGATCCCCTCGGGTGAACACTGAAGCTTTCTTT
TRBV5-6,TRBD2,TRBJ2-6,-,CASSLAGTSGGSGANVLTF,TGTGCCAGCAGCTTGGCGGGGACTAGCGGGGGCTCTGGGGCCAACGTCCTGACTTTC
TRBV30,-,TRBJ1-3,-,CAWSHTRTQVSGNTIYF,TGTGCCTGGAGTCATACCCGAACTCAGGTGTCTGGAAACACCATATATTTT
TRBV6-6,-,TRBJ1-3,-,CASSSGTPSGNTIYF,TGTGCCAGCAGCAGCGGGACACCTTCTGGAAACACCATATATTTT
TRBV5-4,TRBD2,TRBJ2-3,few,CASSIAGLAGTDTQYF,TGTGCCAGCAGCATAGCCGGACTAGCGGGCACAGATACGCAGTATTTT
TRBV7-2,-,TRBJ1-2,-,CASSSDRLLGGYTF,TGTGCCAGCAGCTCGGACCGGCTCCTCGGAGGCTACACCTTC
TRBV6-1,TRBD2,TRBJ2-1,-,CASSGIAGASNEQFF,TGTGCCAGCAGTGGGATAGCGGGGGCCAGCAATGAGCAGTTCTTC
TRBV5-1,-,TRBJ2-5,-,CASSLSAGMGQETQYF,TGCGCCAGCAGCTTGTCGGCAGGGATGGGCCAAGAGACCCAGTACTTC
TRBV11-2,-,TRBJ2-5,-,CASSPGRGETQYF,TGTGCCAGCAGCCCGGGGCGTGGGGAGACCCAGTACTTC
TRBV7-2,-,TRBJ2-1,once,CASSWASNDRQFF,TGTGCCAGCAGCTGGGCCAGCAATGATCGGCAGTTCTTC
TRBV30,-,TRBJ2-3,-,CAWDFEGADTQYF,TGTGCCTGGGATTTCGAAGGGGCAGATACGCAGTATTTT
TRBV2,-,TRBJ1-5,-,CASSDPAGDRYNQPQHF,TGTGCCAGCAGTGATCCTGCGGGAGACAGGTATAATCAGCCCCAGCATTTT
TRBV5-3,-,TRBJ2-7,-,CARSSGKDYEQYF,TGTGCCAGAAGCTCCGGGAAAGACTACGAGCAGTACTTC
TRBV25-1,TRBD2,TRBJ2-7,-,CASSPGRGSREQYF,TGTGCCAGCAGCCCCGGGAGGGGGTCTCGCGAGCAGTACTTC
TRBV18,TRBD1,TRBJ2-4,-,CASSPGTATQYF,TGTGCCAGCTCACCAGGGACAGCGACTCAGTACTTC
TRBV10-3,TRBD1,TRBJ1-1,-,CATGGMNTEAFF,TGTGCCACAGGGGGAATGAACACTGAAGCTTTCTTT
TRBV19,-,TRBJ2-3,-,CASSTVDTQYF,TGTGCCAGTAGTACGGTAGATACGCAGTATTTT
TRBV7-6,TRBD2,TRBJ2-1,-,CASSLGGGLAETSLKFF,TGTGCCAGCAGCTTAGGGGGCGGGCTAGCGGAAACGAGCTTGAAGTTCTTC
TRBV27,-,TRBJ2-3,-,CASSLGVETDTQYF,TGTGCCAGCAGTTTGGGGGTTGAGACAGATACGCAGTATTTT